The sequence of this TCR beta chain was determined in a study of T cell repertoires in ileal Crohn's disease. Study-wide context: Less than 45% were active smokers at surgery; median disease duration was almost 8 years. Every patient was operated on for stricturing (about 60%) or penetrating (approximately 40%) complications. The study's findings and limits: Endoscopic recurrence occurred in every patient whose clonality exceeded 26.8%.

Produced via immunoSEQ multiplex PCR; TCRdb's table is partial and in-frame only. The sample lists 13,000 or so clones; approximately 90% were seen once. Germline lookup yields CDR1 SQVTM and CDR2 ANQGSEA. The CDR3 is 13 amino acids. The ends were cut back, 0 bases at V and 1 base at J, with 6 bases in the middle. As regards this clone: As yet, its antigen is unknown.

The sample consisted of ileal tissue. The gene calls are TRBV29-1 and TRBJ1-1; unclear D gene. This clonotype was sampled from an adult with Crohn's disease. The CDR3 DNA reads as TGCAGCGTTGAAGATTTCCGGAACACTGAAGCTTTCTTT. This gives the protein CSVEDFRNTEAFF.